This TCR beta chain emerged from a study of vaccination and CD4 T cells after COVID-19. Study-level information: Each control was exposed to a CEFX pool, an HIV-1 Nef pool, or no peptide at all.

Concerning this clonotype: Antigen: not known.

Stated treatment: roughly 11-day PBMC culture with coronavirus spike peptide pools or control peptides (ViraFEST assay). Investigators obtained the unexposed donor's CD4+ T cells before the COVID-19 pandemic (2011-2018). Expansion of antigen-specific T cells with peptide pools by ViraFEST preceded sequencing of TCRs. Culture conditions combined fewer than 2.5 million PBMCs per well with 10 IU/ml IL-2 and roughly 9.1 ug/ml peptide pools. Germline CDR1 MNHEY, CDR2 SVGEGT. This CDR3 is 15 amino acids long. The J segment lost 4 bases and the V segment lost 0 bases, leaving 3 bases of the junction unmatched. Sequencing of the DNA from cultured CD4+ T cells was carried out with the Oncomine TCR Beta short-read assay. TCRdb ran MiXCR on the PCR reads and lists one entry per CDR3 protein. The table shows about 6,700 distinct CDR3 sequences, with 50% to 55% occurring only once.

The clonotype originates from a human donor in good health. The chain employs TRBV6-2 or TRBV6-3 and TRBJ2-1; 7 bases line up with TRBD2. Sequenced material: CD4+ T cells from blood, cultured in vitro. The CDR3 sequence: CASSYSGGGYNEQFF. DNA of the CDR3: TGTGCCAGCAGTTACTCGGGGGGGGGTTACAATGAGCAGTTCTTC.